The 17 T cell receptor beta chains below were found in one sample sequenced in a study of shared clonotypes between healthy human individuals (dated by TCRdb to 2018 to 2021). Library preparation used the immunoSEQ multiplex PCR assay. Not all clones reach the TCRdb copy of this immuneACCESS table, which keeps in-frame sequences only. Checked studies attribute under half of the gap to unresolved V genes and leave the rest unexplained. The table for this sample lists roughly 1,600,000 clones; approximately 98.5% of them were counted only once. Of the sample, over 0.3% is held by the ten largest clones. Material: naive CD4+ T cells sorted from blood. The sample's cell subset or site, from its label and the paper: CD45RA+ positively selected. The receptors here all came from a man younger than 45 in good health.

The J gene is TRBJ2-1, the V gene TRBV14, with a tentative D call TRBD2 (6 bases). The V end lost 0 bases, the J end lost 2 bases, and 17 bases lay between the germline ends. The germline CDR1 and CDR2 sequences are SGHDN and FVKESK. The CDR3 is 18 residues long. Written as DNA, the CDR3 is TGTGCCAGCAGCCAAGATCTGGAGGAGGGTCCAACCTACAATGAGCAGTTCTTC. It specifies CASSQDLEEGPTYNEQFF. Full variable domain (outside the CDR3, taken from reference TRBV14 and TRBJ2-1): EAGVTQFPSHSVIEKGQTVTLRCDPISGHDNLYWYRRVMGKEIKFLLHFVKESKQDESGMPNNRFLAERTGGTYSTLKVQPAELEDSGVYFCASSQDLEEGPTYNEQFFGPGTRLTVL.

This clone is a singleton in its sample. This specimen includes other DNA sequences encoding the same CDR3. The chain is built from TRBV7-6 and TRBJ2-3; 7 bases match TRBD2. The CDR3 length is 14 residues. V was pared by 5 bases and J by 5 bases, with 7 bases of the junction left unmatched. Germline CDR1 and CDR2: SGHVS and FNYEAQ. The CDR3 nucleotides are TGTGCCAGCAGCCTCCGACTAGCAGGAGATACGCAGTATTTT. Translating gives CASSLRLAGDTQYF. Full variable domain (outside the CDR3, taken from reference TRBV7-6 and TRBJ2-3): GAGVSQSPRYKVTKRGQDVALRCDPISGHVSLYWYRQALGQGPEFLTYFNYEAQQDKSGLPNDRFSAERPEGSISTLTIQRTEQRDSAMYRCASSLRLAGDTQYFGPGTRLTVL.

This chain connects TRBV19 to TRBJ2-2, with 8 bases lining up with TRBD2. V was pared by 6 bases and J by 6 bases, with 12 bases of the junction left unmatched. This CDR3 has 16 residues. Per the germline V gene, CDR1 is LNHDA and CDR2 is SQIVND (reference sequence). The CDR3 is CASSVSAGVYPGELFF. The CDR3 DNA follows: TGTGCCAGTAGCGTCTCAGCGGGAGTTTATCCCGGGGAGCTGTTTTTT.

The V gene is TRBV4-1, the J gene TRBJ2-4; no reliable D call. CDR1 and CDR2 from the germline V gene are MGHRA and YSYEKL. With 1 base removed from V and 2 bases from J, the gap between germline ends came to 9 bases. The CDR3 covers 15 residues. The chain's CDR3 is CASSQGGSTKNIQYF. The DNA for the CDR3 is TGCGCCAGCAGCCAAGGAGGAAGCACCAAAAACATTCAGTACTTC.

CDR3 sequence reads: CASSLNRDRGYEQYF. Here the CDR3 DNA reads TGTGCCAGCAGCTTAAATCGGGACAGGGGCTACGAGCAGTACTTC. The chain employs TRBV13 and TRBJ2-7, with 10 nucleotides matching TRBD1. CDR1 and CDR2 (germline): PRHDT, FYEKMQ (reference sequence). The J segment lost 3 bases and the V segment lost 2 bases, leaving 4 bases of the junction unmatched. The CDR3 extends over 15 amino acids.

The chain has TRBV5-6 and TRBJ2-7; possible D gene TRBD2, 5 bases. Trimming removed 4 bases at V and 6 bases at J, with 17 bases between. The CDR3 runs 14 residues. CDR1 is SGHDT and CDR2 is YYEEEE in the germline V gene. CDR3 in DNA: TGTGCCAGCAGCCGAATCGGGGTGTCTATCGAGCAGTACTTC. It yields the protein CASSRIGVSIEQYF.

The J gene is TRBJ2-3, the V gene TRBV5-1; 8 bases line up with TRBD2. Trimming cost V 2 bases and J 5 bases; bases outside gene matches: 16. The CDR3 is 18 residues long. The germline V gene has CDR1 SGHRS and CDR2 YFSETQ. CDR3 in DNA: TGCGCCAGCAGCTTTGCGGCTAGCGGGTTTGGACGAGTAGATACGCAGTATTTT. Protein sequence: CASSFAASGFGRVDTQYF.

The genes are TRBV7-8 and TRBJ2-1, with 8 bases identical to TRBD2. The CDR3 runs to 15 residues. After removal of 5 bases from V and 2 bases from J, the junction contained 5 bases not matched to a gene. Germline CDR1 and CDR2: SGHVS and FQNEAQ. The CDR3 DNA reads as TGTGCCAGCAGCCCCGGGACTAGAGCCTACAATGAGCAGTTCTTC. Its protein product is CASSPGTRAYNEQFF.

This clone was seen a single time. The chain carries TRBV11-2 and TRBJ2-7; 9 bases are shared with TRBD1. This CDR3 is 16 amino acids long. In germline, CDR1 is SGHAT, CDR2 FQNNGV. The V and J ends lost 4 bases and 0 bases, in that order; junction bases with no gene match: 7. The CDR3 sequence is CASSSLGTGSSYEQYF. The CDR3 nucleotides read TGTGCCAGCAGCTCCCTCGGGACAGGGTCCTCCTACGAGCAGTACTTC. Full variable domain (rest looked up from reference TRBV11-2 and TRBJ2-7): EAGVAQSPRYKIIEKRQSVAFWCNPISGHATLYWYQQILGQGPKLLIQFQNNGVVDDSQLPKDRFSAERLKGVDSTLKIQPAKLEDSAVYLCASSSLGTGSSYEQYFGPGTRLTVT.

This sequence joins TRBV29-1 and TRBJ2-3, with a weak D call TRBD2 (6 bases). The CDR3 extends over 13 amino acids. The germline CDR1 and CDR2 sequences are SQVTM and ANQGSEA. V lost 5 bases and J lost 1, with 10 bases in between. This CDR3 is CSVRGAGTDTQYF. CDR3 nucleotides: TGCAGCGTTCGCGGGGCAGGCACAGATACGCAGTATTTT.

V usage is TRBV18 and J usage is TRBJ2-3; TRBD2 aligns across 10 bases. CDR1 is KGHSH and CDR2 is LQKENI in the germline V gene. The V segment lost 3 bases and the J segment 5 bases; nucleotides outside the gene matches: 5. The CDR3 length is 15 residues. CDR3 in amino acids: CASSPLAGDEDTQYF. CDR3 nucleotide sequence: TGTGCCAGCTCACCGCTAGCGGGAGATGAAGATACGCAGTATTTT.

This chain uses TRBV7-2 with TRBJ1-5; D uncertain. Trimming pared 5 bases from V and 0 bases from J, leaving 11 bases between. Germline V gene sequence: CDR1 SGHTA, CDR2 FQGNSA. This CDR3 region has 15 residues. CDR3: CASSAQPGSNQPQHF. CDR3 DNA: TGTGCCAGCAGCGCCCAACCAGGTAGCAATCAGCCCCAGCATTTT.

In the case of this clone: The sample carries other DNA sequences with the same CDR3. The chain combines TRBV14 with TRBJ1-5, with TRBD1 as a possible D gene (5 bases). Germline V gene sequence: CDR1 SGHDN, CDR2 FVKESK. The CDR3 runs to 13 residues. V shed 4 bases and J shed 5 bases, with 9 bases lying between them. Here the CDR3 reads CASSLTRDQPQHF. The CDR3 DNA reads TGTGCCAGCAGCCTTACCAGGGATCAGCCCCAGCATTTT.

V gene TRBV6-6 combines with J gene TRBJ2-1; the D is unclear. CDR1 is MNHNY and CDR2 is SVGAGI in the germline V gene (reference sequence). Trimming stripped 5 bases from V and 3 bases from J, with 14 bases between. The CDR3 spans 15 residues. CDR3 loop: CASSVGATGYNEQFF. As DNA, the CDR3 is TGTGCCAGCAGTGTGGGTGCTACTGGCTACAATGAGCAGTTCTTC.

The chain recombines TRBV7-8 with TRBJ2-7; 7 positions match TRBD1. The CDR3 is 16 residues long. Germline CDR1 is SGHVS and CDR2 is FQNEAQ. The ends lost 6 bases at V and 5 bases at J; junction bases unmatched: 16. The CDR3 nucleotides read TGTGCCAGCAGTTCGCTGTCCCCATACAGGGGCAACGAGCAGTACTTC. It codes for CASSSLSPYRGNEQYF.

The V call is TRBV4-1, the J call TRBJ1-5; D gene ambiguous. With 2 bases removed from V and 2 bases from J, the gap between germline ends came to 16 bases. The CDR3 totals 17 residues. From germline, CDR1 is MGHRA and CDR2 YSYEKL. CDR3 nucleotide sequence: TGCGCCAGCAGCCAATTCGCAGTGGCGTATGGCAATCAGCCCCAGCATTTT. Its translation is CASSQFAVAYGNQPQHF.

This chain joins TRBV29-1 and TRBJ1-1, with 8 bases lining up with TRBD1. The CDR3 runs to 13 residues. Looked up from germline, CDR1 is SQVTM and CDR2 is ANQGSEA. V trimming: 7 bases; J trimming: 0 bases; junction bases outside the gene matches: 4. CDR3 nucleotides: TGCAGCGCTCGGGACAGGTTGAACACTGAAGCTTTCTTT. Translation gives CSARDRLNTEAFF.